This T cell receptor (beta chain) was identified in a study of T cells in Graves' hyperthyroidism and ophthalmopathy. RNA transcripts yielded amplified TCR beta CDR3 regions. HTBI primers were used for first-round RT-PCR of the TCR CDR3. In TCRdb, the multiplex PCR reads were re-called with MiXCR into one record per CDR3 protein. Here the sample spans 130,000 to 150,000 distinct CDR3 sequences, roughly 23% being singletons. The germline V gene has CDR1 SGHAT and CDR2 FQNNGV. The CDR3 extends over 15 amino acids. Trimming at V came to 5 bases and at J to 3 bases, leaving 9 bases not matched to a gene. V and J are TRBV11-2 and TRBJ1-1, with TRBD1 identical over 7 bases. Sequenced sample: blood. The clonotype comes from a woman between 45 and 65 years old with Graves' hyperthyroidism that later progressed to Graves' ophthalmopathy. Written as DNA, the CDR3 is TGTGCCAGCAGCGAAGACAGGGCGGTAGACACTGAAGCTTTCTTT. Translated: CASSEDRAVDTEAFF.